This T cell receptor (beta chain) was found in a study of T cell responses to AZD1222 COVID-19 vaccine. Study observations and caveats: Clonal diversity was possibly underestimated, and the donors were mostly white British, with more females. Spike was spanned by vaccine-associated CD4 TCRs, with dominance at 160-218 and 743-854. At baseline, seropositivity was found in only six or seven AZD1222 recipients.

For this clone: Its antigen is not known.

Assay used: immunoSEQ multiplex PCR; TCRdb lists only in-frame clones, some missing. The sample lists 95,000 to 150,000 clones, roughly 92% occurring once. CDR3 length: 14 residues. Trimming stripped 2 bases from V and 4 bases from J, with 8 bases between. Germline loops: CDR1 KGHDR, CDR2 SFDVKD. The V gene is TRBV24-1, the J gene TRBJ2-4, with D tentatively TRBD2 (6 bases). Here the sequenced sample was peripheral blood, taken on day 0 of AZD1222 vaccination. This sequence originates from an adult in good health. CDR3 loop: CATSDSGGKNIQYF. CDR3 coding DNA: TGTGCCACCAGTGATTCCGGGGGTAAAAACATTCAGTACTTC.